The clone carrying this TCR beta chain was detected a few times. This record belongs to a study of CD8+ T cells in alopecia areata. This CDR3 comprises 13 residues. The germline V gene encodes CDR1 SEHNR and CDR2 FQNEAQ (reference sequence). The V end lost 10 bases, the J end lost 2 bases, and 12 bases lay between the germline ends. Treatment given: oral pan-JAK inhibitor, 5-10 mg twice daily. After isolation, RNA underwent reverse transcription to generate cDNA as the sequencing template. Measured with immunoSEQ multiplex PCR; TCRdb has only the in-frame clones, and not every one. The table records more than 150,000 clones, roughly half of them present only once.

The chain links TRBV7-9 to TRBJ2-1, with D tentatively TRBD2 (6 bases). The sequences come from CD8+ T cells sorted from blood, collected at approximately week 52, from a patient treated with tofacitinib. This receptor was obtained from a human donor with alopecia areata. This chain's CDR3 is CANQEGTYNEQFF. In DNA, the CDR3 is TGTGCCAATCAGGAGGGAACCTACAATGAGCAGTTCTTC. The full variable domain, its missing parts supplied by reference TRBV7-9 and TRBJ2-1, is DTGVSQNPRHKITKRGQNVTFRCDPISEHNRLYWYRQTLGQGPEFLTYFQNEAQLEKSRLLSDRFSAERPKGSFSTLEIQRTEQGDSAMYLCANQEGTYNEQFFGPGTRLTVL.